These 5 T cell receptor beta chains originate from one sample sequenced in a study of CD8+CD57+ T cells in acquired aplastic anemia. Sequenced patients had shown CD8+CD57+ cell expansion by flow cytometry. Genomic DNA acted as the template from which TCR beta VDJ combination and CDR3 sequence profiling were carried out. TCRdb fed the reads into MiXCR, producing one record per CDR3 protein. The repertoire holds 180,000 or so distinct CDR3 sequences, with roughly 65% as singletons. What was sequenced was sorted CD4+, CD8+, or CD8+CD57+ T cells (not recorded which) from PBMCs. Receptors originate from a human donor with aplastic anemia.

This clonotype was seen many times. V is TRBV4-1 and J is TRBJ1-3; D is undetermined. Germline V gene data show CDR1 as MGHRA and CDR2 as YSYEKL. The CDR3 loop spans 17 amino acids. Trimming stripped 3 bases from V and 0 bases from J, with 15 bases between. CDR3 region: CASSQAPGGPSGNTIYF. The CDR3 coding sequence is TGCGCCAGCAGCCAGGCCCCTGGTGGACCCTCTGGAAACACCATATATTTT.

This clonotype was counted a few times. This sequence joins TRBV5-1 and TRBJ2-7; tentatively, D is TRBD1 (5 bases). The germline gives CDR1 SGHRS, CDR2 YFSETQ. CDR3 size: 14 residues. Trimming cost V 0 bases and J 3 bases, with 10 bases left between them. This CDR3 is CASSLARQGYEQYF. The CDR3 nucleotides read TGCGCCAGCAGCTTGGCGCGGCAGGGCTACGAGCAGTACTTC.

In this sample, this clonotype turned up many times. The V and J genes are TRBV4-1 and TRBJ1-1, with D possibly matching TRBD1 (6 bases). The CDR3 contains 14 residues. Germline V CDR1 and CDR2: MGHRA, YSYEKL. Trimming left V 3 bases short and J 7 bases short, with 15 bases between. The CDR3 region is CASSQGHSAFEAFF. For the CDR3, the DNA is TGCGCCAGCAGCCAGGGACATAGCGCCTTTGAAGCTTTCTTT.

The chain combines TRBV15 with TRBJ1-3; the D gene is possibly TRBD1 (6 bases). The V end was cut by 0 bases, the J end by 3 bases, with 15 bases between. The germline gives CDR1 LNHNV, CDR2 YYDKDF (reference sequence). The CDR3 is made up of 17 amino acids. CDR3 in amino acids: CATSREWQGTLGNTIYF. The CDR3 coding sequence is TGTGCCACCAGCAGAGAGTGGCAGGGGACGCTTGGAAACACCATATATTTT.

This clonotype was found a few times. The rearrangement links TRBV15 to TRBJ2-6, with D perhaps matching TRBD1 or TRBD2 (5 bases each). This CDR3 spans 16 amino acids. Trimming cost V 0 bases and J 0 bases, with 6 bases left between them. Germline CDR1 and CDR2: LNHNV and YYDKDF (reference sequence). CDR3 region: CATSRDGGSGANVLTF. The CDR3 region has the DNA TGTGCCACCAGCAGAGATGGGGGCTCTGGGGCCAACGTCCTGACTTTC.